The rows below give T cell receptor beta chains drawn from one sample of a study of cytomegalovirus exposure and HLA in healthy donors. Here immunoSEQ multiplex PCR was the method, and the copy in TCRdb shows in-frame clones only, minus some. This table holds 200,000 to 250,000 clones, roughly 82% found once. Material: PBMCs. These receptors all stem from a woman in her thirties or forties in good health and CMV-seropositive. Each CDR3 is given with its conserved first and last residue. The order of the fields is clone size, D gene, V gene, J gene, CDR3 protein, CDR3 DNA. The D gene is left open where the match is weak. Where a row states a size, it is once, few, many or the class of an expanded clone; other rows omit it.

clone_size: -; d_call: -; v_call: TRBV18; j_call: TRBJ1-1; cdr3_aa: CASSPNLGGETEAFF; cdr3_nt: TGTGCCAGCTCACCTAATCTGGGTGGAGAAACTGAAGCTTTCTTT
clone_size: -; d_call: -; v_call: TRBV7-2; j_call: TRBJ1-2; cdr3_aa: CASSLSGQTNYGYTF; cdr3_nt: TGTGCCAGCAGCTTATCAGGGCAGACGAACTATGGCTACACCTTC
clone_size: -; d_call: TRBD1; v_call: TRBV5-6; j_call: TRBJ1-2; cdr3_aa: CASSLGQGGGYTF; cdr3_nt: TGTGCCAGCAGCTTGGGGCAGGGGGGAGGCTACACCTTC
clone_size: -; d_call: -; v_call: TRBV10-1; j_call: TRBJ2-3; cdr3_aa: CASAGGDTQYF; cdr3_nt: TGCGCCAGCGCCGGGGGAGATACGCAGTATTTT
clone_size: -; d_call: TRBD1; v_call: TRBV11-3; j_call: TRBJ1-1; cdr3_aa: CASTIQQGAKTEAFF; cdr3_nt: TGTGCCAGCACCATCCAACAGGGGGCTAAAACTGAAGCTTTCTTT
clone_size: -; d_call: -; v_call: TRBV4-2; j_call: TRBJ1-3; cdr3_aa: CASSQPLVSGNTIYF; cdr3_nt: TGTGCCAGCAGCCAGCCATTAGTCTCTGGAAACACCATATATTTT
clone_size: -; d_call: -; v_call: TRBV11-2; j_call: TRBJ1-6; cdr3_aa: CASSSTGPYNSPLHF; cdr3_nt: TGTGCCAGCAGCTCTACAGGCCCCTATAATTCACCCCTCCACTTT
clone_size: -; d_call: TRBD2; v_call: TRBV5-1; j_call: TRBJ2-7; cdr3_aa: CASRLSGGAYEQYF; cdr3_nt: TGCGCCAGCAGGCTAAGCGGGGGGGCCTACGAGCAGTACTTC
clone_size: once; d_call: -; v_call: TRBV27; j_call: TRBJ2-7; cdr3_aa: CASSLFGGKKVYEQYF; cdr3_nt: TGTGCCAGCAGTTTATTTGGAGGTAAAAAAGTCTACGAGCAGTACTTC
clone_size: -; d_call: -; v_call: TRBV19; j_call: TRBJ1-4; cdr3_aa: CASSTRRSNEKLFF; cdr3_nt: TGTGCCAGTAGTACGAGGAGGTCTAATGAAAAACTGTTTTTT
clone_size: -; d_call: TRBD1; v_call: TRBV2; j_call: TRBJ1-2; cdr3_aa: CASSPTGGRDYGYTF; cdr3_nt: TGTGCCAGCAGCCCCACAGGGGGCAGAGACTATGGCTACACCTTC
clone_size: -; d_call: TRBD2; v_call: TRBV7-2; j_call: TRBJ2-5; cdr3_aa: CASSLRGSGGRGETQYF; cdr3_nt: TGTGCCAGCAGCTTAAGGGGGAGCGGGGGCCGGGGAGAGACCCAGTACTTC
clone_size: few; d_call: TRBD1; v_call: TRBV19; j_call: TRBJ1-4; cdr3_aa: CASSTRDSEEKLFF; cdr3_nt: TGTGCCAGTAGTACCAGGGACAGTGAAGAAAAACTGTTTTTT
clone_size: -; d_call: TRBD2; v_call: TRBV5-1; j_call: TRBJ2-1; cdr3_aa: CASRTSGRALGEQFF; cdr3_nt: TGCGCCAGCAGAACGAGCGGGAGGGCCCTCGGGGAGCAGTTCTTC
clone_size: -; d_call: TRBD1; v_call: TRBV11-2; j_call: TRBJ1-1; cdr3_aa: CASSLRRTGYLGTEAFF; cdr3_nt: TGTGCCAGCAGCCTTAGACGGACAGGGTATTTGGGCACTGAAGCTTTCTTT
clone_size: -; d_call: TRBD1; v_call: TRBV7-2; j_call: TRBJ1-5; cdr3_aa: CASSLGDRVGQPQHF; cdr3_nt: TGTGCCAGCAGCTTAGGCGACAGGGTCGGTCAGCCCCAGCATTTT
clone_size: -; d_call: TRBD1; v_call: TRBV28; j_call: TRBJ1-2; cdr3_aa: CASSRGQGYGYTF; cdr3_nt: TGTGCCAGCAGTCGTGGACAGGGGTATGGCTACACCTTC
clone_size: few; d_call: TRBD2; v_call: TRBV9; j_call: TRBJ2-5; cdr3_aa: CASSPWGRGQETQYF; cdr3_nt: TGTGCCAGCAGCCCCTGGGGGAGGGGCCAAGAGACCCAGTACTTC
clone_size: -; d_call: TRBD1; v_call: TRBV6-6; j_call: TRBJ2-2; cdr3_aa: CASSPGQGVPGELFF; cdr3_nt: TGTGCCAGCAGCCCGGGACAGGGGGTGCCCGGGGAGCTGTTTTTT
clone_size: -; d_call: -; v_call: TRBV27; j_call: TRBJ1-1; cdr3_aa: CASSLPGKTEAFF; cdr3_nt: TGTGCCAGCAGTTTGCCAGGGAAGACTGAAGCTTTCTTT
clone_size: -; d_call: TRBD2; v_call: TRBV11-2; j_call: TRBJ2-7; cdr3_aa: CASSLAPIRLAGRHEQYF; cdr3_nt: TGTGCCAGCAGCTTAGCCCCTATACGACTAGCGGGGAGGCACGAGCAGTACTTC
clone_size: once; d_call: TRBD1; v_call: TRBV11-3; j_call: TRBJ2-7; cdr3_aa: CASSLDRTGAGEQYF; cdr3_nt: TGTGCCAGCAGCTTAGATCGAACAGGGGCAGGCGAGCAGTACTTC
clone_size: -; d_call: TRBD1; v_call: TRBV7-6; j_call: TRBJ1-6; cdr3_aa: CASSFPTGTGNAPLHF; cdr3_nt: TGTGCCAGCAGCTTCCCTACCGGGACAGGGAATGCACCCCTCCACTTT
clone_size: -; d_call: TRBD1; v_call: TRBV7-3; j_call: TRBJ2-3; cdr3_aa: CASSLDRGKADTQYF; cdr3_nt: TGTGCCAGCAGCTTGGACAGGGGGAAGGCAGATACGCAGTATTTT
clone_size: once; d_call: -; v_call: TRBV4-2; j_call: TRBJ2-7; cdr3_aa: CASSQGEIPYEQYF; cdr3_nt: TGTGCCAGCAGCCAAGGCGAGATCCCCTACGAGCAGTACTTC
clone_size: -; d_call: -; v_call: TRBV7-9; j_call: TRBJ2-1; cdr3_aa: CASSLEGRNNEQFF; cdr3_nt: TGTGCCAGCAGCTTAGAGGGGCGCAACAATGAGCAGTTCTTC
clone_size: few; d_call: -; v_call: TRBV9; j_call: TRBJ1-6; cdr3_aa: CASSLYNSPLHF; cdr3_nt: TGTGCCAGCAGCCTTTATAATTCCCCCCTCCACTTT
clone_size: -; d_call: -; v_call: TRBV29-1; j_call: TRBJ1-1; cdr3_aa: CSFSRGSRTSEAFF; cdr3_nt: TGCAGCTTCAGCAGGGGATCCAGGACTAGTGAAGCTTTCTTT
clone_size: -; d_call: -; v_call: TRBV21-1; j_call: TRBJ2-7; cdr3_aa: CASSRRSGGPSTYEQYF; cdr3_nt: TGTGCCAGCAGCCGCCGGAGCGGGGGGCCTTCAACCTACGAGCAGTACTTC
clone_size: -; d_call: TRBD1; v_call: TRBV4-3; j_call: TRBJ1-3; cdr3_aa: CASSGAGTGSVWGKNTIYF; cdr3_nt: TGCGCCAGCAGCGGTGCGGGGACAGGGTCTGTCTGGGGCAAAAACACCATATATTTT
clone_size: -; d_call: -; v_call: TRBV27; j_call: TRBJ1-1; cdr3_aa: CASSFKGDTEAFF; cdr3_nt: TGTGCCAGCAGTTTTAAGGGGGACACTGAAGCTTTCTTT